The T cell receptor beta chain described here comes from a study of cytomegalovirus exposure and HLA in healthy donors. Study-level background: The 500 to 750 first-cohort repertoires and the 95 to 150 validation repertoires shared the same platform, a later analysis reported.

The CDR3 contains 15 residues. Trimming at V came to 2 bases and at J to 3 bases, leaving 4 bases not matched to a gene. Germline V lookup: CDR1 MNHNY, CDR2 SVGAGI (reference sequence). The method was immunoSEQ multiplex PCR; TCRdb's version includes in-frame clones alone and lacks a portion of them. The sample consists of under 200,000 clones, about 90% of them appearing once. The donors were in the approximately 120-subject validation cohort; that cohort was separate from the roughly 620-subject first cohort. V is TRBV6-6 and J is TRBJ2-7, with 10 bases fitting TRBD1. This sequence originates from a woman under 30 in good health and CMV-seropositive. What was sequenced was PBMCs. The CDR3 region has the DNA TGTGCCAGCAGTTACGGGACAGGGGAGGTCTACGAGCAGTACTTC. Translated, it gives CASSYGTGEVYEQYF.